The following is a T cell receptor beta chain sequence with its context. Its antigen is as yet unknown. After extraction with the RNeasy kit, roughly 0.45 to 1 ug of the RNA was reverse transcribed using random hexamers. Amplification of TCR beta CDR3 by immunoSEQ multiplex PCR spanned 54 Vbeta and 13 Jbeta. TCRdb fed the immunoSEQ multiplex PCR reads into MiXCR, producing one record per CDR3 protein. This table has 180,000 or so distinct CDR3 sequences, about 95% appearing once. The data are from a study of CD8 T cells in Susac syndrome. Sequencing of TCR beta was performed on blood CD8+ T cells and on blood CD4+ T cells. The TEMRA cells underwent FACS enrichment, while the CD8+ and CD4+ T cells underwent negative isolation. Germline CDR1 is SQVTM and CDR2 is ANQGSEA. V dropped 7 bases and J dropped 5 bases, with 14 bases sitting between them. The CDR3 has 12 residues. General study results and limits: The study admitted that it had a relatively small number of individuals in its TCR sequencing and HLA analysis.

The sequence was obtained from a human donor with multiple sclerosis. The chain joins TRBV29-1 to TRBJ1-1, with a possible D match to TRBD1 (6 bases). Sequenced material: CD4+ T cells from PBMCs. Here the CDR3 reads CSAARGRTEAFF. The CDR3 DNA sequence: TGCAGCGCTGCGCGGGGGCGAACTGAAGCTTTCTTT.